The rows below give T cell receptor beta chains drawn from one sample of a study of blood T cell repertoires in COVID-19. The data were produced by immunoSEQ multiplex PCR, yet TCRdb's version contains in-frame clones alone and is incomplete. The sample records nearly 90,000 clones, around nine tenths being singletons. Sequencing was carried out using peripheral blood. All receptors come from a man aged 80 or over with acute or convalescent COVID-19. Both conserved end residues are trimmed from each CDR3.

V: TRBV5-4
J: TRBJ2-1
CDR3: ASRSGLAGYNEQF

V: TRBV5-1
J: TRBJ2-5
CDR3: ASSLGRYQETQY

V: TRBV3-1/TRBV3-2
J: TRBJ1-2
CDR3: ASSQGDGRVYGYT

V: TRBV5-1
J: TRBJ1-1
CDR3: ASSPGQGADRYTEAF

V: TRBV19
J: TRBJ1-2
CDR3: ASSTGQGLSYGYT

V: TRBV4-2
J: TRBJ2-3
CDR3: ASSQQIGQGDTQY

V: TRBV4-3
J: TRBJ2-7
CDR3: ASSQLAGGSPYEQY

V: TRBV6-5
J: TRBJ1-5
CDR3: ASSLTGSQPQH

V: TRBV2
J: TRBJ1-6
CDR3: ASSEQGASPLH

V: TRBV4-1
J: TRBJ1-1
CDR3: ASSSRDRAYTEAF

V: TRBV2
J: TRBJ1-6
CDR3: ASSDQGNSPLH

V: TRBV21-1
J: TRBJ2-7
CDR3: APAGLYEQY

V: TRBV7-3
J: TRBJ1-3
CDR3: ASSQGVGNTIY

V: TRBV29-1
J: TRBJ2-7
CDR3: SVGGQGTYEQY

V: TRBV5-1
J: TRBJ2-6
CDR3: ASSLSPGVAGANVLT

V: TRBV12-3/TRBV12-4
J: TRBJ1-5
CDR3: ASTVRPGEPQH

V: TRBV19
J: TRBJ2-7
CDR3: ASSFGTASSYEQY

V: TRBV5-8
J: TRBJ1-5
CDR3: ASSTDRGGNQPQH

V: TRBV28
J: TRBJ1-2
CDR3: ASSLRQLNYGYT

V: TRBV28
J: TRBJ1-2
CDR3: ASSLQGTVHT

V: TRBV5-4
J: TRBJ2-3
CDR3: AITELAGAGDTQY

V: TRBV19
J: TRBJ2-5
CDR3: ASSRGWDRVQETQY

V: TRBV7-2
J: TRBJ1-6
CDR3: ASSLESSLH

V: TRBV6-4
J: TRBJ1-2
CDR3: ASSEQGQGANGYT

V: TRBV4-3
J: TRBJ2-4
CDR3: ASSQDFWAGGPGIQY

V: TRBV19
J: TRBJ1-3
CDR3: ASTYAVGNTIY

V: TRBV18
J: TRBJ2-5
CDR3: ASSPLAGAQETQY

V: TRBV9
J: TRBJ1-1
CDR3: ASLRGQGNTEAF

V: TRBV7-8
J: TRBJ1-2
CDR3: ASSSNSPGGYGYT

V: TRBV28
J: TRBJ1-2
CDR3: ATIRGNYGYT

V: TRBV18
J: TRBJ2-2
CDR3: ASSPPTGRETGELF

V: TRBV12-3/TRBV12-4
J: TRBJ1-2
CDR3: ASRNTNYGYT

V: TRBV7-2
J: TRBJ2-4
CDR3: ASSLVAVAKNIQY

V: TRBV3-1/TRBV3-2
J: TRBJ1-2
CDR3: ASSQVMSGRYGYT

V: TRBV6-6
J: TRBJ2-1
CDR3: ASSYRVASGGNEQF

V: TRBV7-2
J: TRBJ1-1
CDR3: ASSTLIGGNTEAF

V: TRBV28
J: TRBJ1-1
CDR3: ASSLVQNTEAF

V: TRBV18
J: TRBJ1-1
CDR3: ASSPATAEAF

V: TRBV5-5
J: TRBJ1-5
CDR3: ASSLVNSQPQH

V: TRBV3-1/TRBV3-2
J: TRBJ1-5
CDR3: ASSPGTGGNQPQH

V: TRBV19
J: TRBJ1-2
CDR3: ASVKAGANGYT

V: TRBV19
J: TRBJ2-1
CDR3: ASSPWTGRDEQF

V: TRBV5-4
J: TRBJ2-3
CDR3: ASSFSTSGGADTQY

V: TRBV30
J: TRBJ2-2
CDR3: AWTGYLRPGELF

V: TRBV13
J: TRBJ1-3
CDR3: ASSLAGNTIY

V: TRBV6-6
J: TRBJ1-1
CDR3: ASSYPEQFAEAF

V: TRBV7-9
J: TRBJ2-1
CDR3: ASSPPGGLGNEQF

V: TRBV28
J: TRBJ2-6
CDR3: ASKETGGSTSGANVLT

V: TRBV12-5
J: TRBJ2-2
CDR3: ASALGTSAGELF

V: TRBV15
J: TRBJ2-7
CDR3: ATSSTGGQGLYEQY

V: TRBV6-5
J: TRBJ1-5
CDR3: ASSSGINQPQH

V: TRBV5-1
J: TRBJ2-7
CDR3: ASSWEPGQGSYEQY

V: TRBV5-1
J: TRBJ1-4
CDR3: ASSPTGGTNEKLF

V: TRBV21-1
J: TRBJ1-2
CDR3: ASVLSGTDPNYGYT

V: TRBV19
J: TRBJ1-1
CDR3: ASYDRGITEAF

V: TRBV10-1
J: TRBJ2-1
CDR3: ASSEGAGTPNEQF

V: TRBV7-3
J: TRBJ2-2
CDR3: ASSTLPSGNTGELF

V: TRBV2
J: TRBJ1-5
CDR3: ASSERDRPYNQPQH

V: TRBV19
J: TRBJ2-5
CDR3: ASSMGDSQETQY

V: TRBV29-1
J: TRBJ1-2
CDR3: SVATPRDYGYT